This is a list of T cell receptor beta chains from one sample in a study of blood T cell repertoires in COVID-19. Repertoires were generated with immunoSEQ multiplex PCR, while TCRdb's copy carries only in-frame clones and drops some. The sample consists of 110,000 to 150,000 clones, approximately 80% of them appearing once. The sample taken for sequencing was PBMCs or T cells enriched from blood (not recorded which). The receptors derive from a woman aged 35 to 49 who had recovered from COVID-19. Each CDR3 is given without its conserved first and last residue.

j_call v_call cdr3_length cdr3_aa
TRBJ1-5 TRBV5-4 12 ASSFSGSNQPQH
TRBJ2-7 TRBV7-8 15 ASSPPLAGPSSYEQY
TRBJ2-1 TRBV12-2 12 ASRLEGQDNEQF
TRBJ1-2 TRBV4-1 10 ASSQIQYGYT
TRBJ2-7 TRBV19 14 ASSMALAASSYEQY
TRBJ2-5 TRBV3-1/TRBV3-2 12 ASSTSGGEETQY
TRBJ2-2 TRBV5-1 11 ASSLLAGGELF
TRBJ2-1 TRBV6-5 12 ASSPGTGSDEQF
TRBJ1-5 TRBV29-1 10 SAGITNQPQH
TRBJ2-7 TRBV9 11 ASSSGTEYEQY
TRBJ1-3 TRBV3-1/TRBV3-2 13 ASTRRGDSGNTIY
TRBJ2-7 TRBV7-8 13 ASSLTLAGTYEQY
TRBJ2-3 TRBV7-9 12 ASSVVAGADTQY
TRBJ1-1 TRBV13 14 ASSRTGERMNTEAF
TRBJ2-1 TRBV7-9 14 ASSPSGGGPPLKQF
TRBJ2-7 TRBV19 14 ASSTRDIGPSYEQY
TRBJ2-1 TRBV14 11 ASSQAGAGPVF
TRBJ1-5 TRBV11-3 12 ASSSGQGNQPQH
TRBJ1-1 TRBV5-4 11 ASSRGGNTEAF
TRBJ2-3 TRBV9 15 ASSSQIAGGGTDTQY
TRBJ2-1 TRBV13 14 ASSPTLATSYNEQF
TRBJ2-1 TRBV19 13 ASSRAAGGSGEQF
TRBJ2-7 TRBV5-5 12 ASSLKRGPYEQY
TRBJ1-3 TRBV30 10 AWRTGGNTIY
TRBJ1-5 TRBV10-3 14 ATRRGGGGSNQPQH
TRBJ2-2 TRBV6-5 13 ASSYQGGNTGELF
TRBJ2-1 TRBV14 18 ASSQDIGTSDLGSYNEQF
TRBJ1-6 TRBV4-1 14 ASSQGGTGRNSPLH
TRBJ2-5 TRBV27 16 ASSSAKTSESRGETQY
TRBJ2-1 TRBV11-3 12 ASKRLAAYNEQF
TRBJ1-5 TRBV12-3/TRBV12-4 10 ASSLPSGPQH
TRBJ1-2 TRBV3-1/TRBV3-2 11 ASSQDSLYGYT
TRBJ2-3 TRBV5-8 14 ASSLGTGPRTDTQY
TRBJ2-1 TRBV23-1 14 ASSQSPGTRYNEQF
TRBJ1-5 TRBV7-9 12 ASSLFEGGQPQH
TRBJ1-6 TRBV30 12 AWSPLGGHSPLH
TRBJ2-1 TRBV7-3 13 ASSLNSGRAGEQF
TRBJ2-7 TRBV25-1 12 ASSVESGSYEQY
TRBJ2-2 TRBV4-1 11 ASSQARTGELF
TRBJ1-4 TRBV18 13 ASSPRQGSYEKLF
TRBJ1-1 TRBV7-6 14 ASSLVPRPGDTEAF
TRBJ1-3 TRBV6-5 10 ASSPGGNTIY
TRBJ1-3 TRBV19 10 ASSTGWNTIY
TRBJ1-2 TRBV5-1 13 ASSLAGKFNYGYT